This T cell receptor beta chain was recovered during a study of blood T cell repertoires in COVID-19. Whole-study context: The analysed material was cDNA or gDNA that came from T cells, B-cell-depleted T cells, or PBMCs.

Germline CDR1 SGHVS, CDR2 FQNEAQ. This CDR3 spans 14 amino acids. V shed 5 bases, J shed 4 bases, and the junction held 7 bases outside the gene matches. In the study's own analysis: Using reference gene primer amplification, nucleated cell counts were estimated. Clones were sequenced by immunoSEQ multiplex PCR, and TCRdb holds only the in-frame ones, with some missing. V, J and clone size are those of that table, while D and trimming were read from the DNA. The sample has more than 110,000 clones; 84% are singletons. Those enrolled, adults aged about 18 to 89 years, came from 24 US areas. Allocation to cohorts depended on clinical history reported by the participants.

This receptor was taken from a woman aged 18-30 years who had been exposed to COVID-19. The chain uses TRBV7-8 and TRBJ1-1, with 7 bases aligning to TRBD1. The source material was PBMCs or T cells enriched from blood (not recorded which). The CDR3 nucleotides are TGTGCCAGCAGCCTAGGACAGGCGACCACTGAAGCTTTCTTT. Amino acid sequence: CASSLGQATTEAFF.